The present T cell receptor beta chain was sequenced within a study of Ad26.COV2.S vaccination and SARS-CoV-2 variants. Turning to the study itself: The Ad26.COV2.S arm of the COV1001 trial was where the donor was placed. Participants got Ad26.COV2.S intramuscularly, once or twice 56 days apart.

Treatment here: roughly 19 received Ad26.COV2.S at low or high dose, single or two shots; five or six received placebo; per-sample allocation not given. Repertoires come from day 63 after the first vaccine or placebo injection. It was Wuhan-strain SARS-CoV-2 spike that the Ad26 vaccine vector expressed. The table came from immunoSEQ multiplex PCR; TCRdb's copy has only in-frame clones and leaves some out. The table lists some 500,000 clones, 89% of them singletons. CDR1 is SGHRS, CDR2 YFSETQ, per germline. The V and J ends lost 4 bases and 0 bases respectively, with 11 bases between them. The CDR3 extends over 15 amino acids.

J is TRBJ1-3 and V is TRBV5-1; D not resolved. This receptor was taken from a person between 18 and 65 years old who received the Ad26.COV2.S COVID-19 vaccine or a placebo. This sample comprised peripheral blood, obtained in a trial of Ad26.COV2.S vaccine versus placebo. The CDR3 here is CASSPAAGSGNTIYF. In DNA, the CDR3 is TGCGCCAGCAGCCCGGCAGCGGGCTCTGGAAACACCATATATTTT.